The clone carrying this TCR beta chain came up many times. Its antigen is unidentified. This sample is part of a study of T-cell memory formation after mild COVID-19. Study overall: Most TCR clusters belonged to a single donor. General observations from the study: Contracting clones, day 15 to 85, had balanced CD4/CD8, and later expanders favored CD4+. Pre-infection memory contained some responding clones, which suggested that cross-reactive memory had joined. Of the contracting clones, CD4+ ones lay mainly in CM and EM, and CD8+ ones in EMRA.

TCRdb re-called the 5' RACE reads through MiXCR, storing one row per CDR3 protein. The sample carries about 49,000 distinct CDR3 sequences, around 7.3% recorded once. Per germline, CDR1 SEHNR and CDR2 FQNEAQ (reference sequence). The V gene lost 2 bases and the J gene lost 7 bases, with 12 bases spanning the gap. This CDR3 region has 14 residues. Sequenced input: PBMCs or a T cell subset sorted from them (not recorded which). The chain is built from TRBV7-9 and TRBJ2-4; D is unresolved. The TCR originated in a man aged 18-30 years who had mild COVID-19 (a few samples of this study predate the infection). Cell type and time point are not known. The CDR3 DNA reads TGTGCCAGCAGCTTAACATGGCGGTCGAACATTCAGTACTTC. This encodes CASSLTWRSNIQYF. Full variable domain (remainder filled in from reference TRBV7-9 and TRBJ2-4): DTGVSQNPRHKITKRGQNVTFRCDPISEHNRLYWYRQTLGQGPEFLTYFQNEAQLEKSRLLSDRFSAERPKGSFSTLEIQRTEQGDSAMYLCASSLTWRSNIQYFGAGTRLSVL.